Listed here are 16 T cell receptor beta chains from one sample, sequenced in a study of blood T cells in healthy people across ages. A sample-barcoded 5' primer and a J-beta primer mix were used in a second PCR of roughly 7 to 11 cycles. TCRdb recomputed calls from the 5' RACE reads with MiXCR, one row per CDR3 protein. The repertoire holds some 670,000 distinct CDR3 sequences, with more than 45% as singletons. Sequenced sample: blood. These receptors all come from a woman aged 80 or over in good health.

This clonotype has ten or more counts. The chain has TRBV5-1 and TRBJ2-1; no firm D call. V was trimmed by 1 base and J by 0 bases, leaving 11 bases between them. The V gene's germline CDR1 is SGHRS and CDR2 YFSETQ. This CDR3 region has 16 residues. CDR3 sequence reads: CASSLLGSVSYNEQFF. In nucleotides, the CDR3 is TGCGCCAGCAGCTTGCTGGGGTCCGTCTCCTACAATGAGCAGTTCTTC.

Of note for this clonotype: A much larger clonotype is one base distant, so this may be a read error. The CDR3 DNA reads TGTGCCAGCAGTTCCTGCAGGGGGCTCAATGAGCAGTACTTC. Protein: CASSSCRGLNEQYF. V usage is TRBV7-8 and J usage is TRBJ2-1, with 8 positions matching TRBD1. The DNA end favors TRBJ2-7, so the J call may be wrong. Germline V gene sequence: CDR1 SGHVS, CDR2 FQNEAQ. This CDR3 is built from 14 residues.

J is TRBJ1-1 and V is TRBV15; D is uncertain. V gave up 1 base and J gave up 1 base, with 7 bases separating them. This CDR3 has 14 amino acids. Germline CDR1 is LNHNV and CDR2 is YYDKDF (reference sequence). The CDR3 DNA sequence: TGTGCCACCAGCAGAGGTGTCGGGAACACTGAAGCTTTCTTT. Its protein is CATSRGVGNTEAFF.

About this clonotype itself: A much more abundant neighbour one base away suggests this may be a read error. The rearrangement uses TRBV20-1 and TRBJ2-1, with TRBD2 identical over 7 bases. V trimming: 6 bases; J trimming: 13 bases; junction bases outside the gene matches: 18. Germline CDR1 and CDR2: DFQATT and SNEGSKA (reference sequence). The CDR3 totals 14 residues. CDR3 loop: CSASTGLVTETQFF. In DNA, the CDR3 is TGCAGTGCGAGCACCGGACTAGTCACGGAGACCCAGTTCTTC.

This clonotype was seen a handful of times. V gene TRBV20-1 combines with J gene TRBJ1-5; D unclear. The CDR3 runs to 12 residues. V lost 6 bases, J lost 6 bases, and 12 bases lay in between. Looked up from germline, CDR1 is DFQATT and CDR2 is SNEGSKA (reference sequence). The CDR3 region is CSALREGQPQHF. The CDR3 coding sequence is TGCAGTGCCCTCCGCGAGGGTCAGCCCCAGCATTTT.

The chain is built from TRBV6-5 and TRBJ2-7; D unclear. CDR3 size: 10 residues. The germline V gene encodes CDR1 MNHEY and CDR2 SVGAGI. Trimming removed 7 bases from V and 11 bases from J, with 12 bases in between. CDR3 in amino acids: CASKRNREYF. CDR3 DNA sequence: TGTGCCAGCAAGAGGAATAGGGAGTACTTC.

This sequence joins TRBV5-5 and TRBJ1-2; perhaps TRBD1 as D (5 bases). This CDR3 is 18 amino acids long. V was clipped by 0 bases and J by 8 bases, with 26 bases between them. Germline V lookup: CDR1 SGHKS, CDR2 YYEKEE (reference sequence). The CDR3 sequence is CASSLAPRRAGTMGGYTF. The CDR3 DNA sequence: TGTGCCAGCAGCTTGGCCCCGCGAAGAGCAGGGACGATGGGAGGCTACACCTTC.

This chain uses TRBV7-2 with TRBJ2-1; D is uncertain. V was clipped by 3 bases and J by 0 bases, with 9 bases between them. This CDR3 region has 15 residues. CDR1 and CDR2 (germline): SGHTA, FQGNSA. DNA for the CDR3: TGTGCCAGCAGCTTCAGTAGCAGCTCCTACAATGAGCAGTTCTTC. It is translated as CASSFSSSSYNEQFF.

In its sample, this clonotype was seen many times. A much larger clone differs from this one at a single base, so this may be a read error. The chain recombines TRBV3-1 with TRBJ2-5, with 8 bases that match TRBD2. The CDR3 consists of 13 residues. The V and J ends lost 4 bases and 11 bases, in that order; junction bases with no gene match: 9. Germline V CDR1 and CDR2: LGHDT, YNNKEL (reference sequence). Here the CDR3 reads CASSPPLAGEQYF. The DNA for the CDR3 is TGTGCCAGCAGCCCCCCCCTAGCGGGTGAGCAGTACTTC.

Notes on this clonotype: Just one base apart from a much larger clone, this may be a read error. The chain carries TRBV7-9 and TRBJ2-6; TRBD1 is a possible D gene (5 bases). CDR1 is SEHNR and CDR2 is FQNEAQ in the germline V gene (reference sequence). The CDR3 is 16 residues long. The CDR3 DNA reads TGTGCCAGCAGCTTAACAGTTTACTCTGGGGCCAACGTCCCGACTTTC. It encodes CASSLTVYSGANVPTF. Using reference TRBV7-9 and TRBJ2-6 for the parts outside the CDR3, the full variable domain is DTGVSQNPRHKITKRGQNVTFRCDPISEHNRLYWYRQTLGQGPEFLTYFQNEAQLEKSRLLSDRFSAERPKGSFSTLEIQRTEQGDSAMYLCASSLTVYSGANVPTFGAGSRLTVL.

This clonotype was seen repeatedly, ten times or more. Relative to the germline gene, one junction end is altered; a read error may explain this. The V call is TRBV28, the J call TRBJ2-7; 9 bases agree with TRBD1. There are 14 residues in the CDR3. Germline CDR1 MDHEN, CDR2 SYDVKM. The CDR3 nucleotides are TGTGCCAGCAGTTATACAGGGGGCACATACGGGCAGTACTTC. Protein product: CASSYTGGTYGQYF.

This chain joins TRBV12-3 or TRBV12-4 and TRBJ1-5; 11 bases align to TRBD1. The CDR3 is 16 amino acids. Trimming at V came to 4 bases and at J to 4 bases, leaving 6 bases not matched to a gene. CDR3 DNA: TGTGCCAGCAGTTCCCACGGACAGGGGGCTAATCAGCCCCAGCATTTT. Its translation is CASSSHGQGANQPQHF.

The sample holds a few counts of this clonotype. V is TRBV3-1 and J is TRBJ2-4; 9 bases agree with TRBD2. This CDR3 spans 15 amino acids. The germline gives CDR1 LGHDT, CDR2 YNNKEL (reference sequence). After removal of 7 bases from V and 2 bases from J, the junction contained 6 bases not matched to a gene. Here the CDR3 DNA reads TGTGCCAGCACCTTTAGCGGGGGAACCAAAAACATTCAGTACTTC. Protein product: CASTFSGGTKNIQYF.

The chain is built from TRBV6-4 and TRBJ2-3, with 10 bases aligning to TRBD2. The CDR3 is 15 residues long. Germline V gene sequence: CDR1 MRHNA, CDR2 SNTAGT. Trimming at V came to 4 bases and at J to 4 bases, leaving 5 bases not matched to a gene. CDR3 in DNA: TGTGCCAGCAGTGTGAGCGGGGGGGCAGCAGATACGCAGTATTTT. Protein product: CASSVSGGAADTQYF.

This clonotype was observed many times. The chain combines TRBV10-3 with TRBJ1-1; possibly TRBD1 for D (6 bases). The CDR3 runs 14 residues. V lost 9 bases to trimming and J lost 3 bases, with 17 bases between them. Germline V lookup: CDR1 ENHRY, CDR2 SYGVKD. The DNA for the CDR3 is TGTGCCATTGCGACAGGCCCACTCGACACTGAAGCTTTCTTT. Translation gives CAIATGPLDTEAFF.

The chain links TRBV6-2 or TRBV6-3 to TRBJ2-7; tentative D call: TRBD1 (6 bases). The germline V and J ends were trimmed by 4 bases and 2 bases, with 12 bases remaining between them. The CDR3 sequence is 14 residues long. From germline, CDR1 is MNHEY and CDR2 SVGEGT. The chain's CDR3 is CASSSTGSTYEQYF. For the CDR3, the DNA is TGTGCCAGCAGTTCCACAGGGAGCACCTACGAGCAGTACTTC.